A selection of T cell receptor beta chains follows, all from one sample in a study of blood T cell repertoires in COVID-19. Sequencing was performed with immunoSEQ multiplex PCR; in TCRdb, only in-frame clones are kept and a portion is missing. The sample shows approximately 140,000 clones, 80% of them seen only once. Sample: peripheral blood. All receptors derive from a man in his fifties or sixties with active or convalescent COVID-19. Each CDR3 is given with its conserved first and last residue. A D gene is named only where the DNA matches it firmly. Clone size, where shown, is once, few, many, or a class for clones that have expanded.

v_gene	j_gene	d_gene	abundance	CDR3aa	CDR3nt
TRBV7-3	TRBJ1-1	.	.	CASSLGQNTEAFF	TGTGCCAGCAGCCTCGGACAGAACACTGAAGCTTTCTTT
TRBV7-3	TRBJ1-1	.	once	CASSFQGSTEAFF	TGTGCCAGCAGCTTCCAGGGGTCCACTGAAGCTTTCTTT
TRBV3-1/TRBV3-2	TRBJ1-6	.	.	CASSQENGGSSPLHF	TGTGCCAGCAGCCAAGAGAATGGGGGCTCTTCACCCCTCCACTTT
TRBV6-5	TRBJ1-6	.	.	CASSNRESLHF	TGTGCCAGCAGTAACCGGGAGTCCCTCCACTTT
TRBV4-3	TRBJ2-1	TRBD2	.	CASSQDRLAGGNEQFF	TGCGCCAGCAGCCAAGATCGGCTAGCGGGAGGGAATGAGCAGTTCTTC
TRBV7-2	TRBJ2-2	TRBD1	.	CASPSGQATNTGELFF	TGTGCCAGCCCCTCCGGACAGGCGACGAACACCGGGGAGCTGTTTTTT
TRBV14	TRBJ1-2	.	.	CASSPELGGPYGYTF	TGTGCCAGCAGCCCAGAGCTTGGAGGGCCCTATGGCTACACCTTC
TRBV7-9	TRBJ2-7	.	once	CASSLGDSEQYF	TGTGCCAGCAGCTTAGGGGACTCCGAGCAGTACTTC
TRBV7-9	TRBJ2-7	.	.	CASSLSWQGYEQYF	TGTGCCAGCAGCTTAAGCTGGCAGGGGTACGAGCAGTACTTC
TRBV4-1	TRBJ1-2	TRBD1	.	CASSQDWGGTGDYGYTF	TGCGCCAGCAGCCAAGACTGGGGCGGGACAGGGGACTATGGCTACACCTTC
TRBV5-1	TRBJ1-3	.	.	CASSADSSGNTIYF	TGCGCCAGCAGCGCTGACAGCTCTGGAAACACCATATATTTT
TRBV19	TRBJ1-6	.	.	CASSTRSSYNSPLHF	TGTGCCAGTAGTACGCGGAGCTCCTATAATTCACCCCTCCACTTT